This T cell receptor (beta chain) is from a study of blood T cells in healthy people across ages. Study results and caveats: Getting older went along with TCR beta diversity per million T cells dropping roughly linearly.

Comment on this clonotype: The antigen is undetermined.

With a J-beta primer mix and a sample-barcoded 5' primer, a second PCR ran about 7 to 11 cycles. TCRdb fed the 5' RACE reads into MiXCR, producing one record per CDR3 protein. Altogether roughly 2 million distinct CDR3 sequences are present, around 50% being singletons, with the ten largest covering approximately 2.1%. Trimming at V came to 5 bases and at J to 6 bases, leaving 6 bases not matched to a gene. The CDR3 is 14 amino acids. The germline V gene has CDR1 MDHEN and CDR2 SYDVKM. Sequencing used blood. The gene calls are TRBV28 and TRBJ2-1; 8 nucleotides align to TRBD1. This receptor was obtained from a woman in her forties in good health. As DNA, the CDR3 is TGTGCCAGCAGTATGGACAGGGTGGCCAATGAGCAGTTCTTC. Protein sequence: CASSMDRVANEQFF.